These 15 T cell receptor beta chains came from one sample sequenced in a study of shared clonotypes between healthy human individuals. The assay was immunoSEQ multiplex PCR, and TCRdb's table has in-frame clones only and misses some. The data hold 2 million or so clones, with 85% to 95% observed a single time. Positive CCR7 selection of CD45RO-negative cells yielded the naive CD8 cells, and terminally differentiated effector memory CD45RA+ cells were excluded. Sequencing input: naive CD8+ T cells sorted from blood. These receptors were obtained from a man between 18 and 29 years old in good health.

V gene TRBV7-8 combines with J gene TRBJ2-1, with D possibly being TRBD1 (5 bases). The CDR3 totals 12 residues. Trimming removed 4 bases from V and 6 bases from J, with 7 bases in between. Germline-derived CDR1 and CDR2 are SGHVS and FQNEAQ. The CDR3 DNA sequence: TGTGCCAGCAGCTGGCAGGGCAATGAGCAGTTCTTC. Its protein product is CASSWQGNEQFF. Full variable domain (remainder filled in from reference TRBV7-8 and TRBJ2-1): GAGVSQSPRYKVAKRGQDVALRCDPISGHVSLFWYQQALGQGPEFLTYFQNEAQLDKSGLPSDRFFAERPEGSVSTLKIQRTQQEDSAVYLCASSWQGNEQFFGPGTRLTVL.

This sequence joins TRBV7-9 and TRBJ2-5, with 11 bases identical to TRBD1. Germline CDR1 is SEHNR and CDR2 is FQNEAQ (reference sequence). V lost 4 bases to trimming and J lost 5 bases; unmatched junction nucleotides: 9. This CDR3 has 16 amino acids. CDR3 nucleotides: TGTGCCAGCAGCTCGACGACCCGGGACAGGGGGGAGACCCAGTACTTC. Translated: CASSSTTRDRGETQYF.

The V and J genes are TRBV4-3 and TRBJ1-4, with a weak D call TRBD1 (6 bases). Trimming took 0 bases from V and 6 from J, leaving 17 bases between them. This CDR3 has 17 amino acids. Germline CDR1 LGHNA, CDR2 YSLEER. CDR3 sequence: CASSQDLTGTFYEKLFF. CDR3 nucleotide sequence: TGCGCCAGCAGCCAAGACTTGACCGGGACATTCTATGAAAAACTGTTTTTT.

V gene TRBV4-1 combines with J gene TRBJ2-5; 9 positions agree with TRBD1. CDR1 and CDR2 from the germline V gene are MGHRA and YSYEKL. The CDR3 covers 17 residues. J gave up 5 bases and V 2 bases, and 12 bases lay outside the gene matches. CDR3 sequence: CASSQTGGVERAETQYF. CDR3 bases: TGCGCCAGCAGCCAAACAGGGGGCGTTGAGAGGGCCGAGACCCAGTACTTC.

This sequence joins TRBV13 and TRBJ2-5, with a possible D match to TRBD2 (6 bases). This CDR3 spans 15 amino acids. V dropped 5 bases and J dropped 4 bases, with 17 bases sitting between them. Germline assignment: CDR1 PRHDT and CDR2 FYEKMQ (reference sequence). The CDR3 here is CASSLRTTLGETQYF. DNA of the CDR3: TGTGCCAGCAGCCTTAGGACTACCTTGGGAGAGACCCAGTACTTC.

V is TRBV4-1 and J is TRBJ2-3; 8 bases map to TRBD2. With 8 bases clipped from V and 7 bases from J, the junction kept 14 bases outside the gene matches. CDR3 length: 15 residues. Germline lookup yields CDR1 MGHRA and CDR2 YSYEKL. The CDR3 sequence: CASQTGGGGPYTQYF. As DNA, the CDR3 is TGCGCCAGCCAGACCGGGGGCGGGGGGCCTTATACGCAGTATTTT.

This chain joins TRBV11-2 and TRBJ2-3, with 8 bases lining up with TRBD2. The CDR3 sequence is 19 residues long. CDR1 is SGHAT, CDR2 FQNNGV, per germline. The J segment lost 0 bases and the V segment lost 0 bases, leaving 11 bases of the junction unmatched. The CDR3 DNA reads TGTGCCAGCAGCTTAGACGGGAGGGTTATTTCCACTAGCACAGATACGCAGTATTTT. Residues: CASSLDGRVISTSTDTQYF.

About this clone itself: The sample has other DNA sequences that encode this CDR3 too. The chain couples TRBV30 to TRBJ2-7, with 7 bases matching TRBD1. The V gene end was trimmed by 3 bases and the J gene end by 2 bases; junction bases not matched to a gene: 4. Germline CDR1 is GTSNPN and CDR2 is SVGIG (reference sequence). The length of the CDR3 is 13 residues. CDR3 loop: CAWSVDRAYEQYF. The DNA for the CDR3 is TGTGCCTGGAGCGTCGACAGGGCCTACGAGCAGTACTTC.

This chain links TRBV4-1 with TRBJ1-3; D is ambiguous. V gave up 4 bases and J gave up 3 bases, with 16 bases separating them. The CDR3 covers 16 residues. Germline-derived CDR1 and CDR2 are MGHRA and YSYEKL. The CDR3 loop is CASSPEVTGVGNTIYF. CDR3 sequence (DNA): TGCGCCAGCAGCCCTGAAGTCACCGGGGTTGGAAACACCATATATTTT.

The chain uses TRBV6-5 and TRBJ2-1; D gene unclear. In germline, CDR1 is MNHEY, CDR2 SVGAGI. This CDR3 is 15 amino acids long. Trimming shortened V by 3 bases and J by 0 bases, and 9 bases separated the two germline ends. CDR3 residues: CASSYTTSSYNEQFF. The CDR3 DNA is TGTGCCAGCAGTTATACTACCAGCTCCTACAATGAGCAGTTCTTC.

The CDR3 here is CASSGGAQETQYF. The CDR3, as DNA: TGTGCCAGCAGCGGAGGGGCACAAGAGACCCAGTACTTC. The gene calls are TRBV9 and TRBJ2-5; D could derive from TRBD1 or TRBD2 (5 bases each). Between the trimmed V and J ends, which lost 3 bases and 2 bases, there was a span of 8 bases. CDR1 and CDR2 from the germline V gene are SGDLS and YYNGEE. This CDR3 is 13 amino acids long.

The V call is TRBV6-6, the J call TRBJ2-7; a possible D gene is TRBD1 (6 bases). The CDR3 runs to 15 residues. The V gene lost 5 bases and the J gene lost 2 bases, with 16 bases spanning the gap. Germline V lookup: CDR1 MNHNY, CDR2 SVGAGI (reference sequence). The CDR3 spells CASSPVRDTTYEQYF. CDR3 DNA sequence: TGTGCCAGCAGTCCCGTCCGGGACACCACCTACGAGCAGTACTTC.

J is TRBJ1-6 and V is TRBV7-9; D possibly corresponds to TRBD1 (5 bases). Trimming removed 1 base at V and 9 bases at J, with 10 bases between. CDR3 length equals 14 residues. The germline V gene has CDR1 SEHNR and CDR2 FQNEAQ (reference sequence). CDR3 nucleotides: TGTGCCAGCAGCTTAGATTCAGGGCTTTCACCCCTCCACTTT. Translation: CASSLDSGLSPLHF.

Regarding this clone: This CDR3 is missing its conserved last phenylalanine or tryptophan, likely due to a read error. J is TRBJ1-2 and V is TRBV6-1; unclear D gene. Trimming removed 7 bases from V and 1 base from J, with 13 bases in between. The CDR3 has 14 residues. Germline V gene data show CDR1 as MNHNS and CDR2 as SASEGT. The DNA of the CDR3 is TGTGCCAGCAAAGGTGTCAGCTTTAACTATGGCTACACCCTC. Translated: CASKGVSFNYGYTL.

The rearrangement links TRBV5-1 to TRBJ2-7; no definite D call. The CDR3 is made up of 14 amino acids. V dropped 4 bases and J dropped 3 bases, with 14 bases sitting between them. The germline V gene has CDR1 SGHRS and CDR2 YFSETQ. The DNA for the CDR3 is TGCGCCAGCAGCCCTGAGGACGGCTTCTACGAGCAGTACTTC. Its translation is CASSPEDGFYEQYF.